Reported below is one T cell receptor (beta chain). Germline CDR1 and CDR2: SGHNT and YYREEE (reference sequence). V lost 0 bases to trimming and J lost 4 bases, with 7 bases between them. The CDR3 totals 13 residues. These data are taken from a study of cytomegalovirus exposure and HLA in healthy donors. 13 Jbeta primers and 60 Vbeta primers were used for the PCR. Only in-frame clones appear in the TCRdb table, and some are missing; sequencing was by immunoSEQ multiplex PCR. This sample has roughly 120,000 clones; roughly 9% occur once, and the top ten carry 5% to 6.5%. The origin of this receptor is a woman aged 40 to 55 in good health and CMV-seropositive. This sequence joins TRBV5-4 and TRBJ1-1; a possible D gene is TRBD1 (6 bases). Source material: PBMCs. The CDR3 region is CASSLDRVTEAFF. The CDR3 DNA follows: TGTGCCAGCAGCTTGGACAGGGTCACTGAAGCTTTCTTT.